This T cell receptor beta chain was captured by sequencing in a study of neurological immune-mediated disorders. Per the germline V gene, CDR1 is MNHEY and CDR2 is SVGAGI. The CDR3 covers 14 residues. Trimming removed 5 bases from V and 4 bases from J, with 11 bases in between. Each CDR3 protein gets one entry after TCRdb re-called the 5' RACE reads with MiXCR. This sample has around 31,000 distinct CDR3 sequences, with roughly 3.7% found just once. Sorted libraries drew on under 1.3 million CD4+ or CD8+ T cells. This clonotype was counted many times. Sequencing was done on a sample of CD4+ T cells from blood. The clonotype was recovered from a middle-aged woman in good health. V and J are TRBV6-5 and TRBJ2-2; perhaps D is TRBD1 or TRBD2 (5 bases each). CDR3 coding DNA: TGTGCCAGCAGTCGTACTGGGGGCACCGGGGAGCTGTTTTTT. It translates to CASSRTGGTGELFF.